Listed below are T cell receptor beta chains from one sample, sequenced in a study of control samples from healthy donors and cancer patients. Libraries were prepared by immunoSEQ multiplex PCR; TCRdb keeps only in-frame clonotypes and omits some of them. The sample lists 55,000 to 70,000 clones; 85% to 90% were seen once. Specimen: PBMCs. The receptor set was obtained from a man in his 60s with colorectal cancer. Each CDR3 is given with its conserved first and last residue. The D gene is left open where the match is weak. Rows may omit the clone size; those that give it use once, few, many or a size class.

J | length | D | V | size | DNA | CDR3
TRBJ2-2 | 14 | . | TRBV4-1 | . | TGCGCCAGCAGCCAACCCCAGGAGACCGGGGAGCTGTTTTTT | CASSQPQETGELFF
TRBJ1-5 | 16 | . | TRBV5-8 | . | TGTGCCAGCAGACTGCCGGGTGGGAGGGGCATTCAGCCCCAGCATTTT | CASRLPGGRGIQPQHF
TRBJ1-2 | 14 | . | TRBV19 | . | TGTGCCAGTAGCCTCGTACAGGGAGTAAAGGGCTACACCTTC | CASSLVQGVKGYTF
TRBJ2-5 | 13 | . | TRBV18 | once | TGTGCCAGCTCACCAGTGGGGGCGGGGACCCAGTACTTC | CASSPVGAGTQYF
TRBJ1-1 | 16 | TRBD1 | TRBV5-5 | . | TGTGCCAGCAGCTTGGCCTTGGGACAGGGGAACACTGAAGCTTTCTTT | CASSLALGQGNTEAFF
TRBJ1-4 | 15 | . | TRBV4-1 | . | TGCGCCAGCAGCCAAGGTGGCAGGGCCTATGAAAAACTGTTTTTT | CASSQGGRAYEKLFF
TRBJ1-3 | 16 | . | TRBV5-4 | . | TGTGCCAGCAGCTGGGGTGGGTCCATCTCTGGAAACACCATATATTTT | CASSWGGSISGNTIYF
TRBJ2-6 | 15 | . | TRBV6-6 | . | TGTGCCAGCAGCCGCAGGGGCTCTGGGGCCAACGTCCTGACTTTC | CASSRRGSGANVLTF
TRBJ1-2 | 15 | . | TRBV3-1/TRBV3-2 | . | TGTGCCAGCAGCCAAGAAGGACGGATAAACTATGGCTACACCTTC | CASSQEGRINYGYTF
TRBJ2-1 | 18 | . | TRBV4-1 | . | TGCGCCAGCAGCCACGGAATATTGCGGAGACAGGCCTACAATGAGCAGTTCTTC | CASSHGILRRQAYNEQFF
TRBJ2-7 | 16 | TRBD2 | TRBV3-1/TRBV3-2 | . | TGTGCCAGCAGCCAAAAATGGACTAGCGGTACCTACGAGCAGTACTTC | CASSQKWTSGTYEQYF
TRBJ1-1 | 14 | . | TRBV12-5 | . | TGTGCTAGTGGTACTGGACAGTTCAGAACTGAAGCTTTCTTT | CASGTGQFRTEAFF
TRBJ1-5 | 14 | . | TRBV18 | . | TGTGCCAGCTCACCAGCAGGTCTATCGGGAGCCCAGCATTTT | CASSPAGLSGAQHF
TRBJ2-2 | 16 | TRBD2 | TRBV7-2 | . | TGTGCCAGCAGCTTACCGGGCGGGGGGAACACCGGGGAGCTGTTTTTT | CASSLPGGGNTGELFF
TRBJ2-5 | 15 | . | TRBV2 | . | TGTGCCAGCAGTATCCGCGGTAGCGTTTTGGAGACCCAGTACTTC | CASSIRGSVLETQYF
TRBJ1-6 | 12 | . | TRBV7-9 | . | TGTGCCAGCAGCTTAGAAGGTTCACCCCTCCACTTT | CASSLEGSPLHF
TRBJ2-7 | 11 | . | TRBV20-1 | . | TGCAGTGCATTACTAGGGTACGAGCAGTACTTC | CSALLGYEQYF
TRBJ2-1 | 15 | TRBD2 | TRBV5-1 | . | TGCGCCAGCAGCTGGAGCGGGGGGGCGAATAATGAGCAGTTCTTC | CASSWSGGANNEQFF
TRBJ2-1 | 12 | TRBD1 | TRBV30 | . | TGTGCCTGGAGCCGAGGGGGCGATGAGCAGTTCTTC | CAWSRGGDEQFF
TRBJ2-4 | 13 | . | TRBV28 | . | TGTGCCAGCAGGGGACACGGAAAAAACATTCAGTACTTC | CASRGHGKNIQYF
TRBJ1-1 | 15 | TRBD1 | TRBV11-2 | . | TGTGCCAGCAGCGGCCGGGTAGGGGGCTACACTGAAGCTTTCTTT | CASSGRVGGYTEAFF
TRBJ1-1 | 15 | . | TRBV7-9 | . | TGTGCCAGCAGCCCCTCGAACCCGATGAACACTGAAGCTTTCTTT | CASSPSNPMNTEAFF
TRBJ1-6 | 12 | TRBD1 | TRBV12-3/TRBV12-4 | . | TGTGCCAGCAGTCCAGACAGGGGACCCCTCCACTTT | CASSPDRGPLHF
TRBJ2-3 | 15 | TRBD1 | TRBV28 | . | TGTGCCAGCAGTTTACGGACAGGGGGGACAGATACGCAGTATTTT | CASSLRTGGTDTQYF
TRBJ1-2 | 12 | . | TRBV12-3/TRBV12-4 | . | TGTGCCAGCAGTCGGGGGTTGTTGGGCTACACCTTC | CASSRGLLGYTF
TRBJ2-1 | 14 | . | TRBV7-3 | . | TGTGCCAGTACCGATCCGGACGAGGGGAATGAGCAGTTCTTC | CASTDPDEGNEQFF
TRBJ2-2 | 16 | TRBD2 | TRBV6-2/TRBV6-3 | . | TGTGCCAGCAGCAAACTAGCGGGGGGGCAGGCCGGGGAGCTGTTTTTT | CASSKLAGGQAGELFF
TRBJ1-2 | 12 | . | TRBV5-4 | . | TGTGCCAGCAGCCGAGAGTTTTATGGCTACACCTTC | CASSREFYGYTF
TRBJ1-1 | 13 | . | TRBV11-3 | . | TGTGCCAGCAGCTTAGGGCACAACACTGAAGCTTTCTTT | CASSLGHNTEAFF
TRBJ1-5 | 13 | . | TRBV12-3/TRBV12-4 | . | TGTGCCAGCAGTCCGGACAGAGGTCAGCCCCAGCATTTT | CASSPDRGQPQHF
TRBJ1-4 | 14 | . | TRBV3-1/TRBV3-2 | . | TGTGCCAGCAGCCAAGATATGTCTAATGAAAAACTGTTTTTT | CASSQDMSNEKLFF
TRBJ2-1 | 18 | TRBD2 | TRBV5-1 | . | TGCGCCAGCAACTTCAGGACTAGCGGGGGCCCTACCTACAATGAGCAGTTCTTC | CASNFRTSGGPTYNEQFF
TRBJ2-5 | 15 | TRBD1 | TRBV25-1 | . | TGTGCCAGCAGTGCGGCCGGGACAGGGGTGGAGACCCAGTACTTC | CASSAAGTGVETQYF
TRBJ2-7 | 14 | TRBD1 | TRBV4-3 | once | TGCGCCAGCAGCCAAGGGACAGGAACCTACGAGCAGTACTTC | CASSQGTGTYEQYF
TRBJ2-1 | 17 | TRBD2 | TRBV5-1 | . | TGCGCCAGCAGCTCCAGCCCGAGACTAGCGGGCTACAATGAGCAGTTCTTC | CASSSSPRLAGYNEQFF
TRBJ2-1 | 15 | . | TRBV11-3 | . | TGTGCCAGCAGCTTAATGGGTGACTCCTACAATGAGCAGTTCTTC | CASSLMGDSYNEQFF
TRBJ2-3 | 15 | TRBD1 | TRBV30 | . | TGTGCCTGGAGTTCGGGACAGGTTAACACAGATACGCAGTATTTT | CAWSSGQVNTDTQYF
TRBJ1-5 | 16 | TRBD1 | TRBV19 | . | TGTGCCAGTAGGGACAGGGGGCGGTTAAGCAATCAGCCCCAGCATTTT | CASRDRGRLSNQPQHF
TRBJ2-3 | 14 | . | TRBV5-5 | . | TGTGCCAGCAGCTTGGCCACTAGCACAGATACGCAGTATTTT | CASSLATSTDTQYF
TRBJ1-2 | 14 | . | TRBV21-1 | . | TGTGCCAGCAGCAGTCCAGGGGGTCGACATGGCTACACCTTC | CASSSPGGRHGYTF
TRBJ1-3 | 14 | . | TRBV19 | . | TGTGCCAGTAGTAGCCGTAACTCTGGAAACACCATATATTTT | CASSSRNSGNTIYF
TRBJ1-2 | 18 | TRBD1 | TRBV10-3 | once | TGTGCCATCACCCAAGGCGGACAGGGATTGGATCGCGGCTATGGCTACACCTTC | CAITQGGQGLDRGYGYTF